This passage covers 20 T cell receptor beta chains from one sample sequenced in a study of blood T cell repertoires in COVID-19. Data came from immunoSEQ multiplex PCR; TCRdb stores just in-frame clones and leaves some out. Of around 55,000 clones in the sample, around 84% were seen once. The sample was peripheral blood. These receptors originate from a human donor in a cohort sampled during active or convalescent COVID-19.

This chain joins TRBV30 and TRBJ1-6; D remains ambiguous. With 5 bases removed from V and 8 bases from J, the gap between germline ends came to 13 bases. The CDR3 has 13 residues. CDR1 and CDR2 from the germline V gene are GTSNPN and SVGIG (reference sequence). This chain's CDR3 is CAWAAGSDSPLHF. DNA for the CDR3: TGTGCCTGGGCGGCAGGTTCGGATTCACCCCTCCACTTT.

The chain combines TRBV21-1 with TRBJ1-2; no DNA check was done on the table's D call, TRBD1. TRBV21-1 is marked as a pseudogene. The CDR3 loop spans 17 amino acids. The CDR3 DNA reads TGTGCCAGCAGCGCTCCCGGGACAGGGTTGATGGGCTATGGCTACACCTTC. Encoded protein: CASSAPGTGLMGYGYTF.

This chain joins TRBV3-1 (or the pseudogene TRBV3-2) and TRBJ1-1; tentative D call: TRBD1 (5 bases). The ends were cut back, 3 bases at V and 1 base at J, with 9 bases in the middle. This CDR3 has 14 amino acids. Germline V gives CDR1 LGHDT, CDR2 YNNKEL (reference sequence). The CDR3 DNA reads TGTGCCAGCAGCCACCTGGGGGGGAACACTGAAGCTTTCTTT. The encoded protein is CASSHLGGNTEAFF.

This clone was counted only a few times. The chain uses TRBV5-1 and TRBJ2-3; 8 bases agree with TRBD2. The CDR3 length is 17 residues. The germline V gene has CDR1 SGHRS and CDR2 YFSETQ. The V gene end was trimmed by 3 bases and the J gene end by 1 base; junction bases not matched to a gene: 10. CDR3 coding DNA: TGCGCCAGCAGCTGGAGGGGGGAGACTAGCGGCACAGATACGCAGTATTTT. This sequence encodes CASSWRGETSGTDTQYF.

The chain is built from TRBV6-5 and TRBJ2-5, with 9 bases lining up with TRBD1. Germline values: CDR1 MNHEY, CDR2 SVGAGI. Trimming at V came to 10 bases and at J to 5 bases, leaving 11 bases not matched to a gene. This CDR3 is built from 14 residues. The CDR3 sequence is CATPGTGLEETQYF. CDR3 DNA sequence: TGTGCCACCCCGGGGACAGGGTTGGAGGAGACCCAGTACTTC.

This clone was counted a few times. A junction boundary mismatches the germline segment, possibly from a read error. This chain joins TRBV7-7 and TRBJ2-5, with TRBD1 matching 7 bases. Germline values: CDR1 SSHAT, CDR2 FNYEAQ (reference sequence). The CDR3 sequence is 14 residues long. CDR3 in DNA: TGTGCTAGCAGCTCTGGGACAGTACAAGAGACCCAGTACTTC. This encodes CASSSGTVQETQYF.

The V gene is TRBV7-9, the J gene TRBJ2-7; 8 bases agree with TRBD1. Germline CDR1 is SEHNR and CDR2 is FQNEAQ (reference sequence). The CDR3 consists of 14 residues. The V and J ends lost 5 bases and 5 bases, in that order; junction bases with no gene match: 8. The CDR3 region is CASSRGGQGHEQYF. In DNA, the CDR3 is TGTGCCAGCAGCCGCGGTGGACAGGGCCACGAGCAGTACTTC. The full variable domain, completed using reference TRBV7-9 and TRBJ2-7, is DTGVSQNPRHKITKRGQNVTFRCDPISEHNRLYWYRQTLGQGPEFLTYFQNEAQLEKSRLLSDRFSAERPKGSFSTLEIQRTEQGDSAMYLCASSRGGQGHEQYFGPGTRLTVT.

V is TRBV19 and J is TRBJ2-3, with 11 bases aligning to TRBD2. There are 18 residues in the CDR3. Germline V CDR1 and CDR2: LNHDA, SQIVND (reference sequence). V lost 2 bases and J lost 5; bases outside the gene matches: 12. The CDR3 here is CASSIFSSGGRVGDTQYF. CDR3 nucleotide sequence: TGTGCCAGTAGTATATTTTCTAGCGGGGGGCGTGTAGGAGATACGCAGTATTTT. The variable domain in full, completed from reference TRBV19 and TRBJ2-3, reads DGGITQSPKYLFRKEGQNVTLSCEQNLNHDAMYWYRQDPGQGLRLIYYSQIVNDFQKGDIAEGYSVSREKKESFPLTVTSAQKNPTAFYLCASSIFSSGGRVGDTQYFGPGTRLTVL.

The genes are TRBV9 and TRBJ2-6; 8 nucleotides agree with TRBD1. The ends lost 3 bases at V and 0 bases at J; junction bases unmatched: 8. The CDR3 is 18 residues long. Germline-derived CDR1 and CDR2 are SGDLS and YYNGEE. Written as DNA, the CDR3 is TGTGCCAGCAGCGCCGGGACAGGAACGCACTCTGGGGCCAACGTCCTGACTTTC. Translation gives CASSAGTGTHSGANVLTF.

The rearrangement joins TRBV9 to TRBJ2-1, with 9 bases aligning to TRBD2. J was trimmed by 9 bases and V by 2 bases; bases with no gene match: 0. The CDR3 length is 12 residues. The V gene's germline CDR1 is SGDLS and CDR2 YYNGEE. In nucleotides, the CDR3 is TGTGCCAGCAGCGTGACTAGCGGTGAGCAGTTCTTC. It codes for CASSVTSGEQFF.

The chain has TRBV19 and TRBJ1-5; TRBD1 matches at 8 bases. CDR3 length: 13 amino acids. The V and J ends lost 9 bases and 9 bases, in that order; junction bases with no gene match: 10. Germline loops: CDR1 LNHDA, CDR2 SQIVND (reference sequence). The DNA for the CDR3 is TGTGCCAGCGACCGGGACAGGACAGGGCCCCAGCATTTT. Protein sequence: CASDRDRTGPQHF.

V and J are TRBV19 and TRBJ1-2; D gene uncertain. The CDR3 covers 11 residues. Trimming pared 5 bases from V and 7 bases from J, leaving 8 bases between. The germline V gene encodes CDR1 LNHDA and CDR2 SQIVND (reference sequence). This CDR3 reads CASSLDTGYTF. In DNA, the CDR3 is TGTGCCAGTAGTCTTGACACTGGCTACACCTTC.

The chain couples TRBV6-5 to TRBJ2-7, with a weak D call TRBD2 (5 bases). Between the trimmed V and J ends, which lost 3 bases and 1 base, there was a span of 7 bases. CDR1 and CDR2 (germline): MNHEY, SVGAGI. The CDR3 extends over 13 amino acids. CDR3 amino acids: CASSYGGSYEQYF. In nucleotides, the CDR3 is TGTGCCAGCAGTTATGGCGGGTCCTACGAGCAGTACTTC.

The V and J genes are TRBV10-3 and TRBJ1-2, with TRBD1 identical over 11 bases. V shed 11 bases and J 0 bases; nucleotides not matched to a gene: 11. Per the germline V gene, CDR1 is ENHRY and CDR2 is SYGVKD. The CDR3 covers 16 residues. The CDR3 here is CAAQGTGGSANYGYTF. In DNA, the CDR3 is TGTGCCGCCCAGGGGACAGGGGGATCAGCTAACTATGGCTACACCTTC.

The chain has TRBV6-1 and TRBJ2-5, with no clear D. Germline V gives CDR1 MNHNS, CDR2 SASEGT. The CDR3 covers 11 residues. V lost 1 base, J lost 8 bases, and 5 bases lay in between. The CDR3 sequence is CASSEVSTQYF. The CDR3 DNA follows: TGTGCCAGCAGTGAAGTCTCTACCCAGTACTTC.

The chain couples TRBV12-3 or TRBV12-4 to TRBJ1-5; TRBD1 agrees at 7 bases. CDR3 length: 13 amino acids. V was clipped by 7 bases and J by 7 bases; unmatched bases: 7. The CDR3 reads CASTLTGWQPQHF. CDR3 DNA sequence: TGTGCCAGCACCTTGACAGGGTGGCAGCCCCAGCATTTT.

This chain uses TRBV7-2 with TRBJ1-2; 8 bases map to TRBD1. Germline trimming cut 5 bases from V and 2 bases from J; bases unmatched to any gene: 7. The CDR3 spans 15 residues. Germline V gene sequence: CDR1 SGHTA, CDR2 FQGNSA. Here the CDR3 DNA reads TGTGCCAGCAGCCCACGACAGGGGACGAACTATGGCTACACCTTC. Its protein is CASSPRQGTNYGYTF. Variable domain in full (rest from reference TRBV7-2 and TRBJ1-2): GAGVSQSPSNKVTEKGKDVELRCDPISGHTALYWYRQSLGQGLEFLIYFQGNSAPDKSGLPSDRFSAERTGGSVSTLTIQRTQQEDSAVYLCASSPRQGTNYGYTFGSGTRLTVV.

The chain joins TRBV5-1 to TRBJ2-5; no clear D gene. Trimming left V 6 bases short and J 2 bases short, with 14 bases between. The CDR3 runs to 14 residues. Germline V gene lookup returns CDR1 SGHRS and CDR2 YFSETQ. As DNA, the CDR3 is TGCGCCAGCACCCTCCAGTTCCAGCAAGAGACCCAGTACTTC. This codes for CASTLQFQQETQYF. The full variable domain, in which reference TRBV5-1 and TRBJ2-5 provide the parts outside the CDR3, is KAGVTQTPRYLIKTRGQQVTLSCSPISGHRSVSWYQQTPGQGLQFLFEYFSETQRNKGNFPGRFSGRQFSNSRSEMNVSTLELGDSALYLCASTLQFQQETQYFGPGTRLLVL.

J is TRBJ1-5 and V is TRBV5-8; a weak D match, TRBD1 (6 bases). The CDR3 runs 16 residues. Trimming stripped 1 base from V and 4 bases from J, with 15 bases between. CDR1 is SGHTS and CDR2 is YDEGEE in the germline V gene. As DNA, the CDR3 is TGTGCCAGCAGCTTGTATGGGACAACAACAAATCAGCCCCAGCATTTT. This encodes CASSLYGTTTNQPQHF.

This chain joins TRBV6-5 and TRBJ2-7, with a weak D call TRBD2 (6 bases). Trimming stripped 6 bases from V and 0 bases from J, with 9 bases between. Germline assignment: CDR1 MNHEY and CDR2 SVGAGI. This CDR3 contains 13 residues. The CDR3: CASSREFSYEQYF. CDR3 DNA sequence: TGTGCCAGCAGCCGGGAGTTCTCCTACGAGCAGTACTTC.